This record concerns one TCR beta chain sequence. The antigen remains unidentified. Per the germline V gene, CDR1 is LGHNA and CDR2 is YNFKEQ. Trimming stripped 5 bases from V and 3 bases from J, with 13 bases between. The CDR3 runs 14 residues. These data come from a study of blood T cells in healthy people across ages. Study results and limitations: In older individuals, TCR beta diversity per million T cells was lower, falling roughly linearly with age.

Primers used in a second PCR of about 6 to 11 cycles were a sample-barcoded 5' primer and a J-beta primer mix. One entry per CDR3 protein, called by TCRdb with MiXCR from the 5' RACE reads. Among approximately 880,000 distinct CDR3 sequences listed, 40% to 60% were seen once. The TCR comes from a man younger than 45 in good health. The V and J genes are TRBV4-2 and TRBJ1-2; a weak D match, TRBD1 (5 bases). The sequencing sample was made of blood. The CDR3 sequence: CASSGRDVYYGYTF. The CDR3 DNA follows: TGTGCCAGCAGCGGGCGGGACGTTTACTATGGCTACACCTTC.